These 25 T cell receptor beta chains originate from one sample sequenced in a study of persistence of HIV-infected CD4 T cells. The immunoSEQ assay was version 4, run in survey mode. Assay used: immunoSEQ multiplex PCR; TCRdb lists only in-frame clones, some missing. Here the sample spans roughly 30,000 clones, roughly three quarters being singletons. Cells were stimulated with CMV-infected fibroblast lysates at 10 ug/mL. CD40L/CD69 double-negative CD45RO-high memory CD4+ T cells were collected. Their target antigens are unknown. This specimen consisted of CD4+ T cells sorted from PBMCs after roughly 18-hour stimulation, obtained from a patient who received antiretroviral therapy. These receptors originate from an adult woman with HIV who was CMV-seropositive.

The rearrangement uses TRBV6-5 and TRBJ2-3, with D unresolved. The CDR3 length is 13 residues. Germline V gene data show CDR1 as MNHEY and CDR2 as SVGAGI. V shed 2 bases and J shed 1 base, with 4 bases lying between them. The chain's CDR3 is CASSYPGTDTQYF. The CDR3 coding sequence is TGTGCCAGCAGTTACCCTGGCACAGATACGCAGTATTTT.

CDR3 loop: CASRGGQGLVEGRYGYTF. CDR3 sequence (DNA): TGTGCCAGCAGGGGAGGGCAGGGGCTCGTGGAGGGGAGATATGGCTACACCTTC. This chain links TRBV11-2 with TRBJ1-2, with D maybe TRBD1 (6 bases). CDR3 length equals 18 residues. In germline, CDR1 is SGHAT, CDR2 FQNNGV. V gave up 6 bases and J gave up 5 bases, with 28 bases separating them.

The chain combines TRBV5-1 with TRBJ1-4; TRBD1 matches at 7 bases. The V and J ends lost 1 base and 0 bases, in that order; junction bases with no gene match: 0. Germline values: CDR1 SGHRS, CDR2 YFSETQ. The CDR3 length is 15 residues. This CDR3 is CASSLQGATNEKLFF. CDR3 sequence (DNA): TGCGCCAGCAGCTTGCAGGGGGCAACTAATGAAAAACTGTTTTTT.

The V gene is TRBV9, the J gene TRBJ2-5, with D unresolved. Germline V gene sequence: CDR1 SGDLS, CDR2 YYNGEE. The CDR3 consists of 13 residues. Deletions cut 0 bases from V and 3 bases from J, with 6 bases between. DNA of the CDR3: TGTGCCAGCAGCGTAGAATGGGAAGAGACCCAGTACTTC. Amino acids: CASSVEWEETQYF. The full variable domain, with the rest looked up from reference TRBV9 and TRBJ2-5, is DSGVTQTPKHLITATGQRVTLRCSPRSGDLSVYWYQQSLDQGLQFLIQYYNGEERAKGNILERFSAQQFPDLHSELNLSSLELGDSALYFCASSVEWEETQYFGPGTRLLVL.

This clone was counted between two and nine times. The rearrangement joins TRBV6-1 to TRBJ1-5; D possibly corresponds to TRBD1 (6 bases). The germline CDR1 and CDR2 sequences are MNHNS and SASEGT. The CDR3 runs to 16 residues. With 1 base removed from V and 3 bases from J, the gap between germline ends came to 13 bases. The CDR3: CASSEEGRGPNQPQHF. CDR3 in DNA: TGTGCCAGCAGTGAAGAGGGCAGGGGTCCCAATCAGCCCCAGCATTTT.

The chain couples TRBV28 to TRBJ1-1, with 8 bases matching TRBD1. Germline CDR1 MDHEN, CDR2 SYDVKM. The V and J ends lost 5 bases and 5 bases, in that order; junction bases with no gene match: 7. This CDR3 spans 14 amino acids. The CDR3: CASSIPDRVTEAFF. The CDR3 nucleotides read TGTGCCAGCAGTATCCCGGACAGGGTAACTGAAGCTTTCTTT.

This chain uses TRBV7-2 with TRBJ1-5; D is ambiguous. The V gene's germline CDR1 is SGHTA and CDR2 FQGNSA. This CDR3 region has 14 residues. V lost 3 bases to trimming and J lost 7 bases, with 13 bases between them. CDR3 residues: CASSLTAGGQPQHF. Written as DNA, the CDR3 is TGTGCCAGCAGCTTGACTGCAGGAGGACAGCCCCAGCATTTT.

V is TRBV6-5 and J is TRBJ2-1; 9 nucleotides agree with TRBD1. J was trimmed by 4 bases and V by 4 bases; bases with no gene match: 8. The CDR3 covers 16 residues. Germline V gene data show CDR1 as MNHEY and CDR2 as SVGAGI. The CDR3 sequence is CASSSQQGAGYNEQFF. The CDR3 nucleotides read TGTGCCAGCAGTTCCCAACAGGGGGCGGGTTACAATGAGCAGTTCTTC.

This clone was counted between two and nine times. This chain connects TRBV6-5 to TRBJ2-5; a possible D gene is TRBD1 (6 bases). From germline, CDR1 is MNHEY and CDR2 SVGAGI. CDR3 length: 14 amino acids. V was clipped by 6 bases and J by 5 bases, with 16 bases between them. DNA for the CDR3: TGTGCCAGCAGATGGACAGCAGCTCAGGAGACCCAGTACTTC. Protein product: CASRWTAAQETQYF.

The chain has TRBV10-3 and TRBJ1-2; D remains ambiguous. The CDR3 is made up of 16 amino acids. Per the germline V gene, CDR1 is ENHRY and CDR2 is SYGVKD. V lost 6 bases to trimming and J lost 2 bases, with 19 bases between them. The CDR3 loop is CAISLNRQASNYGYTF. CDR3 coding DNA: TGTGCCATCAGCCTTAACCGACAAGCTTCGAACTATGGCTACACCTTC.

V is TRBV5-8 and J is TRBJ1-2, with 8 bases lining up with TRBD1. Looked up from germline, CDR1 is SGHTS and CDR2 is YDEGEE. This CDR3 has 15 amino acids. Trimming at V came to 3 bases and at J to 5 bases, leaving 9 bases not matched to a gene. The CDR3 is CASSSGTGLIYGYTF. DNA of the CDR3: TGTGCCAGCAGCTCTGGGACAGGATTAATATATGGCTACACCTTC.

The CDR3 is CACSGGGGETQYF. The CDR3 DNA sequence: TGTGCCTGTAGCGGGGGCGGGGGAGAGACCCAGTACTTC. The genes are TRBV30 and TRBJ2-5; 9 bases line up with TRBD2. The CDR3 extends over 13 amino acids. Germline CDR1 GTSNPN, CDR2 SVGIG (reference sequence). J lost 4 bases, V lost 6 bases, and 6 bases had no gene match.

This chain links TRBV15 with TRBJ1-3; TRBD1 is a possible D gene (5 bases). The CDR3 has 16 residues. The V gene lost 0 bases and the J gene lost 7 bases, with 16 bases spanning the gap. CDR1 is LNHNV and CDR2 is YYDKDF in the germline V gene (reference sequence). DNA for the CDR3: TGTGCCACCAGCAGAGATGCCTCACTTGGGACGAACACCATATATTTT. Translation: CATSRDASLGTNTIYF. Variable domain in full (rest from reference TRBV15 and TRBJ1-3): DAMVIQNPRYQVTQFGKPVTLSCSQTLNHNVMYWYQQKSSQAPKLLFHYYDKDFNNEADTPDNFQSRRPNTSFCFLDIRSPGLGDTAMYLCATSRDASLGTNTIYFGEGSWLTVV.

V gene TRBV12-3 or TRBV12-4 combines with J gene TRBJ1-2; D is unclear. The CDR3 is made up of 13 amino acids. Trimming took 7 bases from V and 8 from J, leaving 17 bases between them. Here the CDR3 reads CASIQGWGRGYTF. The CDR3 DNA follows: TGTGCCAGCATCCAAGGGTGGGGTCGGGGCTACACCTTC.

This chain uses TRBV5-1 with TRBJ1-6, with TRBD1 identical over 8 bases. Per germline, CDR1 SGHRS and CDR2 YFSETQ. This CDR3 contains 16 residues. The ends lost 4 bases at V and 7 bases at J; junction bases unmatched: 10. The CDR3 coding sequence is TGCGCCAGCAGCAAGGAGCAGGGGGCGCCCAATTCACCCCTCCACTTT. Translating it yields CASSKEQGAPNSPLHF.

The genes are TRBV19 and TRBJ2-6, with D unresolved. The ends were cut back, 5 bases at V and 1 base at J, with 9 bases in the middle. This CDR3 is 15 amino acids long. Germline V gene data show CDR1 as LNHDA and CDR2 as SQIVND (reference sequence). The CDR3 nucleotides are TGTGCCAGTAGTTCTACAGTTTCTGGGGCCAACGTCCTGACTTTC. Translating it yields CASSSTVSGANVLTF.

The chain has TRBV5-1 and TRBJ2-2; D unresolved. V dropped 1 base and J dropped 4 bases, with 5 bases sitting between them. Germline assignment: CDR1 SGHRS and CDR2 YFSETQ. This CDR3 contains 13 residues. The CDR3 DNA reads as TGCGCCAGCAGCTTGCAGACCACCGGGGAGCTGTTTTTT. This gives the protein CASSLQTTGELFF.

This clone was recorded a few times. The chain has TRBV5-4 and TRBJ1-2; TRBD1 matches at 7 bases. With V trimmed by 1 base and J by 6 bases, 9 bases remained unmatched. This CDR3 is 15 amino acids long. The germline V gene encodes CDR1 SGHNT and CDR2 YYREEE (reference sequence). The CDR3 DNA reads TGTGCCAGCAGCTTGAGGAAGAAGGGGGCTAATGGCTACACCTTC. Protein sequence: CASSLRKKGANGYTF.

J is TRBJ1-3 and V is TRBV6-5; perhaps TRBD1 as D (5 bases). Germline CDR1 and CDR2: MNHEY and SVGAGI. CDR3 length equals 14 residues. Trimming took 5 bases from V and 8 from J, leaving 16 bases between them. CDR3 sequence (DNA): TGTGCCAGCAGTCGAGGAGGGGAAGGTGACACCATATATTTT. Amino acids: CASSRGGEGDTIYF.

This chain connects TRBV30 to TRBJ1-6; D remains ambiguous. V was trimmed by 8 bases and J by 6 bases, leaving 14 bases between them. The CDR3 has 13 residues. The V gene's germline CDR1 is GTSNPN and CDR2 SVGIG (reference sequence). The CDR3 region is CARNEGLNSPLHF. The CDR3 DNA is TGTGCCCGCAATGAAGGGCTTAATTCACCCCTCCACTTT.

The rearrangement joins TRBV2 to TRBJ1-2; the D gene is possibly TRBD1 (5 bases). This CDR3 region has 16 residues. The V end lost 5 bases, the J end lost 4 bases, and 20 bases lay between the germline ends. CDR1 SNHLY and CDR2 FYNNEI come from the germline V gene. The chain's CDR3 is CASSQEMDMGSYGYTF. Here the CDR3 DNA reads TGTGCCAGCAGTCAAGAAATGGACATGGGTAGCTATGGCTACACCTTC.

This rearrangement joins TRBV5-1 to TRBJ1-2, with D perhaps TRBD1 (5 bases). Germline CDR1 is SGHRS and CDR2 is YFSETQ. The CDR3 consists of 18 residues. Trimming left V 3 bases short and J 0 bases short, with 21 bases between. The CDR3 region has the DNA TGCGCCAGCAGCTCGGGACTCCCCAGCTTTTCGCCTAACTATGGCTACACCTTC. Its protein is CASSSGLPSFSPNYGYTF.

The rearrangement joins TRBV7-3 to TRBJ2-3; D is unclear. This CDR3 spans 13 amino acids. V was clipped by 1 base and J by 4 bases, with 6 bases between them. The germline CDR1 and CDR2 sequences are SGHTA and FQGTGA. For the CDR3, the DNA is TGTGCCAGCAGCTTAAACGCTGCAGATACGCAGTATTTT. Translating gives CASSLNAADTQYF. Variable domain in full (rest from reference TRBV7-3 and TRBJ2-3): GAGVSQTPSNKVTEKGKYVELRCDPISGHTALYWYRQSLGQGPEFLIYFQGTGAADDSGLPNDRFFAVRPEGSVSTLKIQRTERGDSAVYLCASSLNAADTQYFGPGTRLTVL.

This chain links TRBV18 with TRBJ2-1; unclear D gene. The CDR3 sequence is 15 residues long. Looked up from germline, CDR1 is KGHSH and CDR2 is LQKENI. V was clipped by 1 base and J by 4 bases, with 11 bases between them. The DNA of the CDR3 is TGTGCCAGCTCACCACGAGACCGAGGTTACAATGAGCAGTTCTTC. It specifies CASSPRDRGYNEQFF.

J is TRBJ1-1 and V is TRBV29-1; weak D call: TRBD1 (6 bases). Trimming removed 6 bases at V and 1 base at J, with 12 bases between. This CDR3 region has 13 residues. CDR1 and CDR2 (germline): SQVTM, ANQGSEA. The chain's CDR3 is CSVRDTSNTEAFF. CDR3 nucleotides: TGCAGCGTCCGGGACACCTCGAACACTGAAGCTTTCTTT. Combining the CDR3 with reference TRBV29-1 and TRBJ1-1 gives the whole variable domain SAVISQKPSRDICQRGTSLTIQCQVDSQVTMMFWYRQQPGQSLTLIATANQGSEATYESGFVIDKFPISRPNLTFSTLTVSNMSPEDSSIYLCSVRDTSNTEAFFGQGTRLTVV.